This T cell receptor beta chain was identified in a study of CD4 T cells in relation to SARS-CoV-2 and coronaviruses. General study findings and limits: The cross-reactivity analysis covered only spike protein, not other viral proteins. Samples before the pandemic and after infection were not matched within any donor. According to naive versus memory sequencing, detected responses are memory recall, not newly primed.

Before the COVID-19 pandemic, during about 2011-2019, CD4+ T cells were taken from unexposed donors. In this sample, this clone turned up once. Its target is unknown. Sequencing used immunoSEQ multiplex PCR; TCRdb keeps in-frame clones, though not all of them. The table has some 68,000 clones, 85% to 95% seen once. The CDR3 spans 15 residues. Germline V gene sequence: CDR1 LNHNV, CDR2 YYDKDF (reference sequence). V lost 6 bases, J lost 2 bases, and 6 bases stayed unmatched. Material for sequencing was naive CD4+ T cells from PBMCs. The subset was: naive CD4+ T cells isolated by negative enrichment. The clonotype was recovered from a human donor in good health. This chain joins TRBV15 and TRBJ1-4; 7 bases map to TRBD1. CDR3 bases: TGTGCCACCAGGGTTTCAGGGGGTACTAATGAAAAACTGTTTTTT. This translates into CATRVSGGTNEKLFF.